This T cell receptor beta chain comes out of a study of beta chain features in type 1 diabetes. Germline-derived CDR1 and CDR2 are LNHNV and YYDKDF (reference sequence). The CDR3 runs to 11 residues. The V end lost 3 bases, the J end lost 10 bases, and 9 bases lay between the germline ends. Reverse transcription of all isolated RNA meant that expressed TCRB transcripts were sequenced. An average of about 3.5 million reads was obtained for naive, central memory and regulatory T cell samples. The data were produced by immunoSEQ multiplex PCR, yet TCRdb's version contains in-frame clones alone and is incomplete. The data show under 800,000 clones, around 16% seen once. Purity above 95% was achieved in all sorted populations. General study results and limits: Moderate but significant shortening of TCRB CDR3s was recorded in all four CD4+ subsets from Type 1 diabetes patients.

This clone was observed a handful of times. What it recognizes is unknown. The receptor was isolated from a man between 18 and 35 years old in good health. The gene calls are TRBV15 and TRBJ1-2, with D possibly being TRBD1 (6 bases). Input material: naive CD4+ T cells from blood. The CDR3 region has the DNA TGTGCCACCAGCAGGGACAGACTCTACACCTTC. It encodes CATSRDRLYTF.